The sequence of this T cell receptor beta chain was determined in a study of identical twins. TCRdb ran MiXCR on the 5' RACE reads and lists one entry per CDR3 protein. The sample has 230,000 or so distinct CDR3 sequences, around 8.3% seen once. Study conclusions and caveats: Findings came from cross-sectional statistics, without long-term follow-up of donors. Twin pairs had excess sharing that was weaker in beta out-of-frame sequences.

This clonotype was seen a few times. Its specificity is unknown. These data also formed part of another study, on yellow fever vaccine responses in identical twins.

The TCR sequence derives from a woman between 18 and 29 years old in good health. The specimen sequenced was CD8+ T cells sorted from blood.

The CDR3 DNA is TGTGCCAGCAGTACCGGACAGGGGAGGACCTACGAGCAGTACTTC. This gives the protein CASSTGQGRTYEQYF. The chain has TRBV7-9 and TRBJ2-7; 9 bases fit TRBD1. With 6 bases clipped from V and 2 bases from J, the junction kept 8 bases outside the gene matches. Germline CDR1 reads SEHNR; CDR2 reads FQNEAQ (reference sequence). The CDR3 length is 15 residues.